This is a list of T cell receptor beta chains from one sample in a study of blood T cell repertoires in COVID-19. Sequencing used immunoSEQ multiplex PCR; TCRdb keeps in-frame clones, though not all of them. The sample lists tens of thousands of clones, about 88% occurring once. Specimen: peripheral blood. All receptors derive from a woman aged 80 or over with acute or convalescent COVID-19. CDR3s include the opening cysteine and the closing phenylalanine or tryptophan. Fields, in order: CDR3 protein, CDR3 DNA, CDR3 length, V gene, J gene, D gene, clone size. D genes are given only for firm matches. Clone size, where shown, is once, few, many, or a class for clones that have expanded.

CASSQVGGGGELFF	TGTGCCAGCAGCCAAGTAGGGGGGGGCGGGGAGCTGTTTTTT	14	TRBV4-2	TRBJ2-2	.	.
CASSPRGFPGNEQYF	TGTGCCAGCAGCCCCAGGGGATTCCCCGGCAACGAGCAGTACTTC	15	TRBV5-6	TRBJ2-7	.	.
CASSQDDRTSWGNEQFF	TGCGCCAGCAGCCAAGACGACCGGACTAGCTGGGGCAATGAGCAGTTCTTC	17	TRBV4-1	TRBJ2-1	TRBD2	.
CASSTYGTRVSSGANVLTF	TGCGCCAGCAGTACATATGGGACAAGGGTTAGCTCTGGGGCCAACGTCCTGACTTTC	19	TRBV10-1	TRBJ2-6	.	.
CASSLSLQAGGYTF	TGTGCCAGCAGTTTATCGTTGCAGGCAGGGGGCTACACCTTC	14	TRBV27	TRBJ1-2	.	.
CASSPTRTSGRNKQYF	TGTGCCAGCAGCCCTACCCGGACTAGCGGGAGGAATAAGCAGTACTTC	16	TRBV7-2	TRBJ2-7	TRBD2	.
CASSPDTGELFF	TGTGCCAGCAGCCCGGACACCGGGGAGCTGTTTTTT	12	TRBV7-3	TRBJ2-2	.	.
CATSAPGQGYGYTF	TGTGCCACCAGTGCTCCGGGACAGGGATATGGCTACACCTTC	14	TRBV24-1	TRBJ1-2	TRBD1	.
CASSPGRTDNEQFF	TGTGCCAGCAGCCCCGGTCGTACTGACAATGAGCAGTTCTTC	14	TRBV9	TRBJ2-1	.	.
CASSKERQGAGKPKTAHQPQHF	TGTGCCAGCAGCAAAGAAAGACAGGGGGCGGGAAAGCCAAAAACCGCTCATCAGCCCCAGCATTTT	22	TRBV21-1	TRBJ1-5	.	.
CASSLLSRRASGELFF	TGTGCCAGCAGCTTATTATCTAGGCGGGCCTCCGGGGAGCTGTTTTTT	16	TRBV7-2	TRBJ2-2	.	.
CASLPLLAASSGANVLTF	TGTGCCAGCCTGCCTTTACTAGCGGCCTCCTCTGGGGCCAACGTCCTGACTTTC	18	TRBV16	TRBJ2-6	TRBD2	.
CASSPPVGPSTEAFF	TGTGCCAGCTCACCACCGGTGGGCCCGAGCACTGAAGCTTTCTTT	15	TRBV18	TRBJ1-1	.	few
CASSLTGSLSYEQYF	TGTGCCAGCAGTCTGACAGGGTCCTTATCCTACGAGCAGTACTTC	15	TRBV7-2	TRBJ2-7	TRBD1	.
CASSPGTGANNEQFF	TGTGCCAGCAGCCCCGGGACAGGGGCGAACAATGAGCAGTTCTTC	15	TRBV9	TRBJ2-1	TRBD1	.
CASSPGLAENTGELFF	TGTGCCAGCTCACCCGGACTAGCGGAGAACACCGGGGAGCTGTTTTTT	16	TRBV18	TRBJ2-2	TRBD2	.
CAWIGEQGFYGYTF	TGTGCCTGGATTGGTGAACAGGGGTTCTATGGCTACACCTTC	14	TRBV30	TRBJ1-2	TRBD1	.
CATSRDRRETQYF	TGTGCCACCAGCAGAGATCGGCGGGAGACCCAGTACTTC	13	TRBV15	TRBJ2-5	.	.
CASSLASGNPSYNEQFF	TGTGCCAGCAGCTTAGCTAGCGGGAACCCCTCCTACAATGAGCAGTTCTTC	17	TRBV7-9	TRBJ2-1	TRBD2	once
CASSPSGQLYGYTF	TGTGCCAGCAGCCCAAGTGGGCAGCTATATGGCTACACCTTC	14	TRBV7-9	TRBJ1-2	.	.
CASSVRTGETQYF	TGTGCCAGCAGTGTTCGGACAGGGGAGACCCAGTACTTC	13	TRBV6-4	TRBJ2-5	TRBD1	.
CASRSGVNTGELFF	TGCGCCAGCAGATCGGGGGTGAACACCGGGGAGCTGTTTTTT	14	TRBV5-1	TRBJ2-2	.	.
CASSRDRGYSNQPQHF	TGTGCCAGCAGCCGAGACAGGGGCTATAGCAATCAGCCCCAGCATTTT	16	TRBV6-2/TRBV6-3	TRBJ1-5	TRBD1	once
CASSPPGLLAGEQFF	TGTGCCAGCAGTCCCCCGGGACTCCTGGCAGGGGAGCAGTTCTTC	15	TRBV5-6	TRBJ2-1	.	once
CASSTGTPAGYTF	TGTGCCAGCAGTACCGGGACACCGGCAGGCTACACCTTC	13	TRBV12-3/TRBV12-4	TRBJ1-2	.	.
CATTGTYGYTF	TGTGCCACTACAGGGACCTATGGCTACACCTTC	11	TRBV18	TRBJ1-2	.	.
CASSDSGTGNRNQPQHF	TGTGCCAGCAGCGACTCCGGGACAGGGAATCGCAATCAGCCCCAGCATTTT	17	TRBV5-6	TRBJ1-5	TRBD1	.
CASSLGVVTDTQYF	TGTGCCAGCAGCTTGGGAGTAGTGACAGATACGCAGTATTTT	14	TRBV5-4	TRBJ2-3	.	.
CASKVGGTLNTEAFF	TGTGCCAGCAAAGTGGGGGGGACCCTAAACACTGAAGCTTTCTTT	15	TRBV2	TRBJ1-1	.	.
CASSPVQRGVDTQYF	TGCGCCAGCAGCCCCGTCCAGCGGGGGGTGGATACGCAGTATTTT	15	TRBV5-1	TRBJ2-3	TRBD2	.
CASTGAGNEKLFF	TGTGCCAGCACAGGGGCTGGTAATGAAAAACTGTTTTTT	13	TRBV28	TRBJ1-4	.	.
CAWGTLGHYSNQPQHF	TGTGCCTGGGGTACCTTGGGACACTATAGCAATCAGCCCCAGCATTTT	16	TRBV30	TRBJ1-5	.	few
CAFSGTSGDTQYF	TGTGCCTTTTCCGGGACTAGCGGGGATACGCAGTATTTT	13	TRBV30	TRBJ2-3	TRBD2	.
CASSPGVYGYTF	TGTGCCAGCAGTCCGGGAGTCTATGGCTACACCTTC	12	TRBV28	TRBJ1-2	.	.
CASSLSIGVPNSPLHF	TGTGCCAGCAGTTTATCAATAGGAGTGCCCAATTCACCCCTCCACTTT	16	TRBV27	TRBJ1-6	.	.
CAISGGSYNEQFF	TGTGCCATCAGCGGGGGGTCCTACAATGAGCAGTTCTTC	13	TRBV10-3	TRBJ2-1	TRBD2	.
CASSRRNQPQHF	TGTGCCAGCAGTCGTCGGAATCAGCCCCAGCATTTT	12	TRBV6-2/TRBV6-3	TRBJ1-5	.	.
CASSRSLAGGPNTGELFF	TGTGCCAGCTCACGCTCCCTAGCGGGGGGCCCAAACACCGGGGAGCTGTTTTTT	18	TRBV18	TRBJ2-2	TRBD2	once
CASSPTGNTEAFF	TGTGCCAGCAGTCCGACAGGGAACACTGAAGCTTTCTTT	13	TRBV12-3/TRBV12-4	TRBJ1-1	.	.
CASSSGRRGQETQYF	TGTGCCAGCAGCTCGGGACGGAGGGGACAAGAGACCCAGTACTTC	15	TRBV11-2	TRBJ2-5	.	.
CASSLRSPGQGRLSATNEKLFF	TGTGCCAGCAGTTTAAGATCCCCGGGACAGGGCAGACTTTCGGCAACTAATGAAAAACTGTTTTTT	22	TRBV27	TRBJ1-4	TRBD1	.
CASSFRDRAYEQYF	TGTGCCAGCAGCTTCCGGGACAGGGCCTACGAGCAGTACTTC	14	TRBV6-5	TRBJ2-7	TRBD1	.
CASSQDGDQALHF	TGCGCCAGCAGCCAAGACGGTGATCAAGCCCTCCACTTT	13	TRBV4-1	TRBJ1-6	.	.
CASSPRGISGNTIYF	TGTGCCAGCAGCCCGCGGGGGATCTCTGGAAACACCATATATTTT	15	TRBV28	TRBJ1-3	.	.
CASSLYGSGTGARDEQFF	TGCGCCAGCAGCTTGTACGGGTCCGGGACAGGGGCGCGGGATGAGCAGTTCTTC	18	TRBV5-1	TRBJ2-1	TRBD1	.
CASSPVNTEAFF	TGTGCCAGTAGTCCAGTGAACACTGAAGCTTTCTTT	12	TRBV19	TRBJ1-1	.	.